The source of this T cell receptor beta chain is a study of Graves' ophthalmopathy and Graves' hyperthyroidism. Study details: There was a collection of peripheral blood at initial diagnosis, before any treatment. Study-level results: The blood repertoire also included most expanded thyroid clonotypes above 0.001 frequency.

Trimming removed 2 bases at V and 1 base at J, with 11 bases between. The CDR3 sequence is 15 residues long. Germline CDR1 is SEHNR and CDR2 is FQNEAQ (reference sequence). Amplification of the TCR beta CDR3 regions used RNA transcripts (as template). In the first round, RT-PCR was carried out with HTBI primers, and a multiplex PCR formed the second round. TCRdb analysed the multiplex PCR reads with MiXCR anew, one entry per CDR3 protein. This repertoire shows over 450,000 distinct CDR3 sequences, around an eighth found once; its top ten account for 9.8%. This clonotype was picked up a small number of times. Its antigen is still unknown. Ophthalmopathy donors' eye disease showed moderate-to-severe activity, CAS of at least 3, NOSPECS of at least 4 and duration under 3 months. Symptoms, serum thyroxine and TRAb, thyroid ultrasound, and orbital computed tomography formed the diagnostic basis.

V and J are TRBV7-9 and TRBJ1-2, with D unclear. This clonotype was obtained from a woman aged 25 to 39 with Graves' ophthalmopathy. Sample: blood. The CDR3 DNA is TGTGCCAGCAGCTTATATGAAAGAATTAACTATGGCTACACCTTC. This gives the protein CASSLYERINYGYTF.